The present T cell receptor beta chain was sequenced within a study of blood T cell repertoires in COVID-19. Study-wide context: Samples taken during acute and convalescent COVID-19 were collected in the United States, Italy and Spain.

This clone was counted only a few times. Assay: immunoSEQ multiplex PCR; the TCRdb copy retains only in-frame clones and omits some. The data show under 150,000 clones, with about 90% seen just once and about 4.5% held by the top ten. The CDR3 runs 14 residues. V shed 8 bases, J shed 2 bases, and the junction held 3 bases outside the gene matches. Germline loops: CDR1 LGHNA, CDR2 YNFKEQ. J is TRBJ2-3 and V is TRBV4-2, with TRBD2 identical over 11 bases. The receptor comes from a woman aged 45-60 years with acute or convalescent COVID-19. Sequenced sample: peripheral blood. Here the CDR3 DNA reads TGTGCCAGCGGTAGCGGGGGGGACACAGATACGCAGTATTTT. Translation: CASGSGGDTDTQYF.